The 12 T cell receptor beta chains presented below share a single source sample, sequenced in a study of blood T cell repertoires in COVID-19. Assay used: immunoSEQ multiplex PCR; TCRdb lists only in-frame clones, some missing. Here the sample spans fewer than 90,000 clones, 70% to 90% being singletons. Sequenced input: peripheral blood. The source is a man of 80 years or more in a cohort sampled during active COVID-19.

This clone was observed a single time. This chain uses TRBV18 with TRBJ2-7; 9 bases line up with TRBD1. J gave up 1 base and V 3 bases, and 4 bases lay outside the gene matches. The CDR3 has 15 residues. Germline values: CDR1 KGHSH, CDR2 LQKENI. The CDR3 protein is CASSPVQGASYEQYF. The DNA of the CDR3 is TGTGCCAGCTCACCTGTACAGGGGGCATCCTACGAGCAGTACTTC.

The chain joins TRBV28 to TRBJ1-5, with no clear D. This CDR3 has 14 residues. V gave up 10 bases and J gave up 0 bases, with 13 bases separating them. Looked up from germline, CDR1 is MDHEN and CDR2 is SYDVKM. CDR3 amino acids: CATRRALSNQPQHF. CDR3 sequence (DNA): TGTGCCACCCGGAGGGCCCTTAGCAATCAGCCCCAGCATTTT.

The chain couples TRBV2 to TRBJ2-1; 10 bases line up with TRBD2. From germline, CDR1 is SNHLY and CDR2 FYNNEI. The V segment lost 4 bases and the J segment 10 bases; nucleotides outside the gene matches: 7. The CDR3 totals 14 residues. CDR3 nucleotide sequence: TGTGCCAGCAGTGTGGCTAGCGGGGGCGGCGAGCAGTTCTTC. Protein product: CASSVASGGGEQFF.

This chain links TRBV2 with TRBJ2-7; TRBD1 agrees at 7 bases. CDR1 and CDR2 from the germline V gene are SNHLY and FYNNEI. The length of the CDR3 is 15 residues. J was trimmed by 0 bases and V by 7 bases; bases with no gene match: 9. CDR3 bases: TGTGCCAGCACCTGGGACAGTCGGAGCTCCTACGAGCAGTACTTC. It translates to CASTWDSRSSYEQYF.

CDR3 in amino acids: CATSSALPGQGNSPLHF. For the CDR3, the DNA is TGTGCCACCAGCAGCGCTTTACCGGGACAGGGCAATTCACCCCTCCACTTT. The rearrangement links TRBV15 to TRBJ1-6; 9 positions match TRBD1. This CDR3 region has 17 residues. Germline CDR1 LNHNV, CDR2 YYDKDF (reference sequence). The V and J ends lost 3 bases and 7 bases, in that order; junction bases with no gene match: 10. The complete variable domain, with remaining parts taken from reference TRBV15 and TRBJ1-6, reads DAMVIQNPRYQVTQFGKPVTLSCSQTLNHNVMYWYQQKSSQAPKLLFHYYDKDFNNEADTPDNFQSRRPNTSFCFLDIRSPGLGDTAMYLCATSSALPGQGNSPLHFGNGTRLTVT.

The table lists this clone with a count of one. The chain employs TRBV7-9 and TRBJ2-4, with 9 nucleotides matching TRBD1. Germline values: CDR1 SEHNR, CDR2 FQNEAQ (reference sequence). The CDR3 spans 14 residues. With V trimmed by 4 bases and J by 6 bases, 4 bases remained unmatched. CDR3 sequence: CASSSQGAGNIQYF. The CDR3 DNA sequence: TGTGCCAGCAGCTCACAGGGGGCAGGAAACATTCAGTACTTC.

This chain connects TRBV15 to TRBJ2-3; possible D gene TRBD2, 6 bases. Germline CDR1 reads LNHNV; CDR2 reads YYDKDF (reference sequence). This CDR3 is 21 amino acids long. Trimming removed 0 bases from V and 2 bases from J, with 27 bases in between. The CDR3 protein is CATSRDLLFRASAQPTDTQYF. The DNA of the CDR3 is TGTGCCACCAGCAGAGATCTGCTGTTCCGGGCTAGCGCTCAACCCACAGATACGCAGTATTTT.

The V call is TRBV7-2, the J call TRBJ2-1, with 10 bases matching TRBD1. The germline CDR1 and CDR2 sequences are SGHTA and FQGNSA. After removal of 7 bases from V and 2 bases from J, the junction contained 5 bases not matched to a gene. CDR3 length: 15 amino acids. This CDR3 is CASTLGTGAYNEQFF. DNA for the CDR3: TGTGCCAGCACCCTCGGGACAGGGGCCTACAATGAGCAGTTCTTC.

The chain employs TRBV5-5 and TRBJ2-7; D may be TRBD2 (6 bases). V was trimmed by 1 base and J by 3 bases, leaving 14 bases between them. The CDR3 contains 15 residues. The germline CDR1 and CDR2 sequences are SGHKS and YYEKEE (reference sequence). The CDR3 sequence is CASSLFIRRGYEQYV. The CDR3 DNA sequence: TGTGCCAGCAGCTTGTTTATCCGGAGGGGCTACGAGCAGTACGTC.

V gene TRBV24-1 combines with J gene TRBJ2-3, with D perhaps matching TRBD1 (6 bases). The CDR3 runs to 14 residues. V lost 0 bases to trimming and J lost 9 bases, with 12 bases between them. Per germline, CDR1 KGHDR and CDR2 SFDVKD. CDR3 sequence reads: CATSDLANTGTQYF. The DNA for the CDR3 is TGTGCCACCAGTGATTTGGCCAACACAGGGACGCAGTATTTT.

The chain couples TRBV9 to TRBJ2-2; 10 positions agree with TRBD1. The CDR3 covers 17 residues. The germline CDR1 and CDR2 sequences are SGDLS and YYNGEE. The J segment lost 6 bases and the V segment lost 2 bases, leaving 10 bases of the junction unmatched. The CDR3 nucleotides are TGTGCCAGCAGCGTGCGCCCTGACAGGGGGCGCCCCGGGGAGCTGTTTTTT. Translated: CASSVRPDRGRPGELFF.

The chain links TRBV5-1 to TRBJ1-5; 9 bases are shared with TRBD1. J gave up 6 bases and V 0 bases, and 4 bases lay outside the gene matches. The V gene's germline CDR1 is SGHRS and CDR2 YFSETQ. The CDR3 loop spans 15 amino acids. CDR3 nucleotide sequence: TGCGCCAGCAGCTTGGAGGGGACAGGGAGTCAGCCCCAGCATTTT. It specifies CASSLEGTGSQPQHF.